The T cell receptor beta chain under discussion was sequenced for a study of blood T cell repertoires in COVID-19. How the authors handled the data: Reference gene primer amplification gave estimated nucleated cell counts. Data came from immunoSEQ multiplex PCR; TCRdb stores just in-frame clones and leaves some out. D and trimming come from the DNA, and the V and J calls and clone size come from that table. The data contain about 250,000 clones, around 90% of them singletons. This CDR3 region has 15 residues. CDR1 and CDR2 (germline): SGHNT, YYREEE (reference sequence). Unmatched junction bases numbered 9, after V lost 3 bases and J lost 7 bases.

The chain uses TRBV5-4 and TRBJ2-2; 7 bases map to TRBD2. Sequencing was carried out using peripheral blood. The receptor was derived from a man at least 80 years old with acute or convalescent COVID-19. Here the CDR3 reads CASSSRGRGNGELFF. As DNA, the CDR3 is TGTGCCAGCAGCTCGCGCGGGAGAGGAAACGGGGAGCTGTTTTTT.